The 20 T cell receptor beta chains given below trace back to one sample, sequenced in a study of regulatory T cells in long-lasting Graves disease. As for time point: persistent/refractory GD, antithyroid drugs over 5 years with positive TRAb. From PBMCs, RNA was extracted and then used to make the TCR library. In building TCR beta libraries, iRepertoire HTBI primers were used together with Arm-PCR of CDR3 regions. TCRdb reanalysed the multiplex PCR reads using MiXCR and keeps one entry per CDR3 protein. The sample has fewer than 550,000 distinct CDR3 sequences; roughly 21% are singletons. The starting material was peripheral blood mononuclear cells (PBMCs), obtained when the disease was refractory, from a patient treated with antithyroid drugs. The receptors come from a female donor with Graves disease.

The V gene is TRBV6-1, the J gene TRBJ2-3; D remains unclear. In germline, CDR1 is MNHNS, CDR2 SASEGT. V dropped 5 bases and J dropped 7 bases, with 10 bases sitting between them. The CDR3 runs 12 residues. CDR3 amino acids: CASSPVTNTQYF. The CDR3 nucleotides read TGTGCCAGCAGTCCCGTCACTAATACGCAGTATTTT.

The chain has TRBV20-1 and TRBJ2-2, with TRBD1 matching 8 bases. The CDR3 has 14 residues. J lost 6 bases, V lost 6 bases, and 9 bases had no gene match. In germline, CDR1 is DFQATT, CDR2 SNEGSKA (reference sequence). CDR3 nucleotides: TGCAGTGCCAGCTCTCAGGGGGCCGCCGGGGAGCTGTTTTTT. This sequence encodes CSASSQGAAGELFF.

This rearrangement joins TRBV11-2 to TRBJ2-7; TRBD2 aligns across 9 bases. CDR1 is SGHAT, CDR2 FQNNGV, per germline. V was clipped by 1 base and J by 0 bases; unmatched bases: 7. The CDR3 runs 17 residues. CDR3 DNA: TGTGCCAGCAGCTTAGGCGGCGGGGGGGTACTCTCCTACGAGCAGTACTTC. Protein sequence: CASSLGGGGVLSYEQYF.

This clonotype was seen a handful of times. J is TRBJ2-6 and V is TRBV25-1; tentative D call: TRBD2 (6 bases). CDR3 length: 16 residues. Trimming cost V 6 bases and J 4 bases, with 16 bases left between them. Germline V gene sequence: CDR1 MGHDK, CDR2 SYGVNS. This chain's CDR3 is CASRITGGDGANVLTF. CDR3 bases: TGTGCCAGCAGAATCACCGGGGGAGACGGGGCCAACGTCCTGACTTTC.

This clonotype has just a few counts. This sequence joins TRBV10-3 and TRBJ1-1, with 9 bases that match TRBD1. The CDR3 is 15 residues long. After removal of 6 bases from V and 2 bases from J, the junction contained 7 bases not matched to a gene. Germline loops: CDR1 ENHRY, CDR2 SYGVKD. The CDR3 here is CAIREGQGLNTEAFF. As DNA, the CDR3 is TGTGCCATCAGGGAAGGACAGGGGCTAAACACTGAAGCTTTCTTT.

This chain connects TRBV5-1 to TRBJ2-5; D perhaps matches TRBD1 (5 bases). V was cut by 0 bases and J by 3 bases, with 9 bases left in between. Germline CDR1 SGHRS, CDR2 YFSETQ. The CDR3 is 14 amino acids. CDR3 nucleotides: TGCGCCAGCAGCTTGGCCAGGGTTGAAGAGACCCAGTACTTC. Residues: CASSLARVEETQYF.

This chain uses TRBV5-1 with TRBJ2-7, with TRBD1 matching over 9 bases. CDR3 length equals 18 residues. V lost 0 bases to trimming and J lost 3 bases; unmatched junction nucleotides: 13. CDR1 and CDR2 from the germline V gene are SGHRS and YFSETQ. CDR3 coding DNA: TGCGCCAGCAGCTTGGGGGGTCGAACAGGGGGCAAGGGCTACGAGCAGTACTTC. Its translation is CASSLGGRTGGKGYEQYF.

As concerns this clonotype: A single base separates this from a much larger clone, so it may be a read error. The chain joins TRBV28 to TRBJ1-5, with a weak D call TRBD1 (5 bases). V lost 4 bases and J 6 bases, leaving 16 bases between the germline ends. This CDR3 has 15 residues. Looked up from germline, CDR1 is MDHEN and CDR2 is SYDVKM. Here the CDR3 reads CASSSLQGEGQPQHF. Written as DNA, the CDR3 is TGTGCCAGCAGTTCGCTTCAGGGCGAGGGTCAGCCCCAGCATTTT.

This clonotype appeared a few times. The chain links TRBV10-3 to TRBJ2-7, with TRBD2 matching over 8 bases. V trimming: 11 bases; J trimming: 3 bases; junction bases outside the gene matches: 9. This CDR3 comprises 13 residues. Germline V lookup: CDR1 ENHRY, CDR2 SYGVKD. The CDR3 sequence is CAVGGAGRYEQYF. CDR3 in DNA: TGTGCCGTCGGGGGGGCAGGGCGCTACGAGCAGTACTTC.

This clonotype was detected many times. The chain recombines TRBV27 with TRBJ1-2; 8 bases match TRBD1. The CDR3 totals 13 residues. Trimming took 6 bases from V and 8 from J; bases not matched to a gene: 8. From germline, CDR1 is MNHEY and CDR2 SMNVEV (reference sequence). CDR3 amino acids: CASSSQGARGYTF. In DNA form, the CDR3 reads TGTGCCAGCAGCTCGCAGGGGGCGCGGGGCTACACCTTC.

This clonotype was picked up many times. The chain joins TRBV11-1 to TRBJ1-1; TRBD1 aligns across 7 bases. The CDR3 contains 12 residues. Germline V gives CDR1 SGHAT, CDR2 FQDESV (reference sequence). With V trimmed by 5 bases and J by 8 bases, 5 bases remained unmatched. CDR3 protein: CASSERGQEAFF. The CDR3 DNA is TGTGCCAGCAGCGAAAGGGGACAGGAAGCTTTCTTT.

This chain joins TRBV12-3 or TRBV12-4 and TRBJ2-5; 11 bases line up with TRBD2. With V trimmed by 6 bases and J by 0 bases, 9 bases remained unmatched. This CDR3 is 17 amino acids long. The CDR3 here is CASSSHSGRDYQETQYF. The DNA for the CDR3 is TGTGCCAGCAGCTCCCATAGCGGGAGGGATTACCAAGAGACCCAGTACTTC.

This clonotype was counted between two and nine times. This chain connects TRBV27 to TRBJ2-1; TRBD2 aligns across 12 bases. V shed 0 bases and J 6 bases; nucleotides not matched to a gene: 6. Per germline, CDR1 MNHEY and CDR2 SMNVEV (reference sequence). This CDR3 contains 17 residues. The CDR3 here is CASSLSIQLAGGNEQFF. The DNA of the CDR3 is TGTGCCAGCAGTTTATCGATCCAACTAGCGGGGGGCAATGAGCAGTTCTTC.

This chain connects TRBV6-5 to TRBJ1-1, with D possibly TRBD1 on 6 matching bases. This CDR3 contains 15 residues. Trimming shortened V by 0 bases and J by 1 base, and 9 bases separated the two germline ends. Germline-derived CDR1 and CDR2 are MNHEY and SVGAGI. CDR3 in DNA: TGTGCCAGCAGTTACTCGGGACAACAGAACACTGAAGCTTTCTTT. It encodes CASSYSGQQNTEAFF.

Details on this clonotype: A much larger clone differs from this one at a single base, so this may be a read error. V and J are TRBV27 and TRBJ2-7; 9 bases match TRBD1. The CDR3 length is 13 residues. Germline V CDR1 and CDR2: MNHEY, SMNVEV (reference sequence). CDR3 bases: TGTGCCGGCAGACTTGACAGGGGGTACGAGCAGTACTTC. This sequence encodes CAGRLDRGYEQYF.

Many counts were recorded for this clonotype. This chain links TRBV11-2 with TRBJ2-7; TRBD1 aligns across 8 bases. The CDR3 spans 15 residues. Germline CDR1 SGHAT, CDR2 FQNNGV. V was pared by 0 bases and J by 5 bases, with 6 bases of the junction left unmatched. The CDR3 loop is CASSLDATGANEQYF. In DNA, the CDR3 is TGTGCCAGCAGCTTAGATGCGACAGGGGCAAACGAGCAGTACTTC.

This clonotype was picked up many times. The chain recombines TRBV28 with TRBJ1-4; possible D gene TRBD1, 5 bases. Looked up from germline, CDR1 is MDHEN and CDR2 is SYDVKM. This CDR3 has 13 residues. V was trimmed by 8 bases and J by 5 bases, leaving 12 bases between them. The CDR3 protein is CASFAGPNEKLFF. The CDR3 coding sequence is TGTGCCAGCTTCGCGGGGCCGAATGAAAAACTGTTTTTT.

The table lists this clonotype with a few counts. The V call is TRBV30, the J call TRBJ1-1; D unresolved. Germline V CDR1 and CDR2: GTSNPN, SVGIG (reference sequence). This CDR3 contains 14 residues. Trimming removed 2 bases from V and 4 bases from J, with 14 bases in between. The CDR3 loop is CAWSLQESGTEAFF. CDR3 DNA sequence: TGTGCCTGGAGTTTGCAGGAGTCGGGCACTGAAGCTTTCTTT.

The V and J genes are TRBV11-2 and TRBJ2-3; the match to TRBD2 covers 10 bases. The germline CDR1 and CDR2 sequences are SGHAT and FQNNGV. This CDR3 contains 15 residues. V shed 7 bases, J shed 5 bases, and the junction held 9 bases outside the gene matches. CDR3 sequence: CASTLGAGGRDTQYF. CDR3 nucleotide sequence: TGTGCCAGCACCTTGGGAGCGGGAGGGCGAGATACGCAGTATTTT.

There are many counts of this clonotype. The CDR3 DNA follows: TGTGCCAGCAGTTTTCGACGGAACAATCAGCCCCAGCATTTT. Residues: CASSFRRNNQPQHF. This chain links TRBV28 with TRBJ1-5; D not certain. V lost 3 bases, J lost 3 bases, and 9 bases lay in between. CDR1 MDHEN and CDR2 SYDVKM come from the germline V gene. The length of the CDR3 is 14 residues. Full variable domain (missing parts from reference TRBV28 and TRBJ1-5): DVKVTQSSRYLVKRTGEKVFLECVQDMDHENMFWYRQDPGLGLRLIYFSYDVKMKEKGDIPEGYSVSREKKERFSLILESASTNQTSMYLCASSFRRNNQPQHFGDGTRLSIL.